The entry below describes one T cell receptor beta chain. What it binds is unknown. In building TCR beta libraries, iRepertoire HTBI primers were used together with Arm-PCR of CDR3 regions. MiXCR, applied by TCRdb to the multiplex PCR reads, yields one record per CDR3 protein. The table shows hundreds of thousands of distinct CDR3 sequences, with around 16% occurring only once. This CDR3 is 18 amino acids long. Germline-derived CDR1 and CDR2 are SGHKS and YYEKEE (reference sequence). V lost 2 bases, J lost 11 bases, and 26 bases lay in between. The source of the sample is a study of regulatory T cells in long-lasting Graves disease. The study's findings and limits: Persistent disease was characterized by preferential usage of TRBV28, TRBJ1-2 and TRBJ2-5.

Specified time point: newly diagnosed GD, antithyroid drugs for less than 3 months. TCR sequences were obtained from RNA taken from PBMCs. The patients included were those that came from an endocrinology department in Xi'an, China. The chain couples TRBV5-5 to TRBJ1-6; D uncertain. The receptor comes from a female donor with Graves disease. The sample consisted of peripheral blood mononuclear cells (PBMCs), taken at new diagnosis, from a patient treated with antithyroid drugs. The CDR3 is CASSFSGILLFQNPPLHF. The CDR3 nucleotides read TGTGCCAGCAGCTTTTCGGGCATCTTGTTGTTTCAGAATCCACCCCTCCACTTT.